Following are 18 T cell receptor beta chains from one sample sequenced in a study of blood T cell repertoires in COVID-19. Assay used: immunoSEQ multiplex PCR; TCRdb lists only in-frame clones, some missing. This sample has about 210,000 clones; just under 85% occur once, and the top ten carry 0.9% to 0.95%. Sequenced: peripheral blood. The receptors derive from a man aged 60 to 69 with COVID-19, enrolled during active disease.

CDR3 residues: CATTPVRRGPESYNSPLHF. The CDR3 DNA reads TGTGCCACTACCCCGGTAAGGAGGGGGCCCGAGTCCTATAATTCACCCCTCCACTTT. This chain connects TRBV2 to TRBJ1-6; 7 nucleotides match TRBD1. CDR1 and CDR2 from the germline V gene are SNHLY and FYNNEI. J gave up 1 base and V 10 bases, and 19 bases lay outside the gene matches. The length of the CDR3 is 19 residues.

The gene calls are TRBV4-2 and TRBJ2-5; D is possibly TRBD1 (6 bases). The CDR3 runs 15 residues. The V end lost 0 bases, the J end lost 4 bases, and 12 bases lay between the germline ends. Germline CDR1 reads LGHNA; CDR2 reads YNFKEQ. The CDR3 sequence: CASSQEQGSRETQYF. CDR3 in DNA: TGTGCCAGCAGCCAAGAGCAGGGGTCGAGAGAGACCCAGTACTTC.

The chain carries TRBV12-5 and TRBJ1-5; D not certain. Germline loops: CDR1 LGHNT, CDR2 FRNRAP. There are 15 residues in the CDR3. The V and J ends lost 1 base and 5 bases respectively, with 12 bases between them. This CDR3 is CASGLGRRGDQPQHF. The CDR3 DNA reads TGTGCTAGTGGTTTGGGCCGACGGGGAGATCAGCCCCAGCATTTT. Full variable domain (missing parts from reference TRBV12-5 and TRBJ1-5): DARVTQTPRHKVTEMGQEVTMRCQPILGHNTVFWYRQTMMQGLELLAYFRNRAPLDDSGMPKDRFSAEMPDATLATLKIQPSEPRDSAVYFCASGLGRRGDQPQHFGDGTRLSIL.

The chain carries TRBV5-1 and TRBJ1-1, with 7 bases fitting TRBD1. In germline, CDR1 is SGHRS, CDR2 YFSETQ. This CDR3 is built from 15 residues. J was trimmed by 1 base and V by 3 bases; bases with no gene match: 6. CDR3 coding DNA: TGCGCCAGCAGCTGGGGACAGATCGCGAACACTGAAGCTTTCTTT. It is translated as CASSWGQIANTEAFF.

This chain connects TRBV5-1 to TRBJ2-1; D is undetermined. The CDR3 is 15 amino acids. The germline V gene has CDR1 SGHRS and CDR2 YFSETQ. The ends were cut back, 0 bases at V and 6 bases at J, with 13 bases in the middle. The CDR3 nucleotides are TGCGCCAGCAGCTTGGCGCCCCGGTGGGCCAATGAGCAGTTCTTC. Protein product: CASSLAPRWANEQFF.

The chain is built from TRBV18 and TRBJ1-1, with 9 bases lining up with TRBD1. The CDR3 totals 18 residues. Germline V gene lookup returns CDR1 KGHSH and CDR2 LQKENI. The V segment lost 3 bases and the J segment 1 base; nucleotides outside the gene matches: 12. CDR3 sequence reads: CASSPMLTGGWGNTEAFF. In nucleotides, the CDR3 is TGTGCCAGCTCACCCATGCTCACAGGGGGCTGGGGGAACACTGAAGCTTTCTTT. The full variable domain, rest sourced from reference TRBV18 and TRBJ1-1, is NAGVMQNPRHLVRRRGQEARLRCSPMKGHSHVYWYRQLPEEGLKFMVYLQKENIIDESGMPKERFSAEFPKEGPSILRIQQVVRGDSAAYFCASSPMLTGGWGNTEAFFGQGTRLTVV.

The chain links TRBV10-3 to TRBJ2-2; D possibly corresponds to TRBD1 (6 bases). Trimming left V 10 bases short and J 0 bases short, with 12 bases between. This CDR3 comprises 14 residues. Looked up from germline, CDR1 is ENHRY and CDR2 is SYGVKD. CDR3 sequence: CANQGPANTGELFF. CDR3 nucleotides: TGTGCCAACCAGGGGCCCGCGAACACCGGGGAGCTGTTTTTT.

The V gene is TRBV10-3, the J gene TRBJ2-7; 8 bases line up with TRBD1. The V gene end was trimmed by 5 bases and the J gene end by 5 bases; junction bases not matched to a gene: 2. From germline, CDR1 is ENHRY and CDR2 SYGVKD. The CDR3 has 12 amino acids. The DNA for the CDR3 is TGTGCCATCAGTTGGACAGGGCACGAGCAGTACTTC. It encodes CAISWTGHEQYF.

This clone was recorded a few times. The chain combines TRBV3-1 (or the pseudogene TRBV3-2) with TRBJ2-7, with 10 bases fitting TRBD1. The V gene's germline CDR1 is LGHDT and CDR2 YNNKEL (reference sequence). The length of the CDR3 is 14 residues. Trimming removed 4 bases from V and 6 bases from J; junction bases left unmatched: 6. In nucleotides, the CDR3 is TGTGCCAGCAGCCCGGGACAGGGGTATGGCGAGCAGTACTTC. Its protein is CASSPGQGYGEQYF.

The gene calls are TRBV28 and TRBJ2-1; D uncertain. This CDR3 is 12 amino acids long. Germline V gene data show CDR1 as MDHEN and CDR2 as SYDVKM. With 1 base removed from V and 5 bases from J, the gap between germline ends came to 3 bases. The CDR3 reads CASSLSDNEQFF. The CDR3, as DNA: TGTGCCAGCAGTTTATCAGACAATGAGCAGTTCTTC.

DNA for the CDR3: TGTGCCAGCAGCCCGCCGGGACAGGGTAATTCACCCCTCCACTTT. Translating it yields CASSPPGQGNSPLHF. The chain has TRBV3-1 (or the pseudogene TRBV3-2) and TRBJ1-6, with 9 bases fitting TRBD1. The CDR3 is 15 amino acids. V was clipped by 4 bases and J by 6 bases; unmatched bases: 4. The germline V gene has CDR1 LGHDT and CDR2 YNNKEL (reference sequence).

V usage is TRBV6-1 and J usage is TRBJ1-5; 7 bases align to TRBD1. J was trimmed by 2 bases and V by 2 bases; bases with no gene match: 18. Germline CDR1 reads MNHNS; CDR2 reads SASEGT. The CDR3 extends over 20 amino acids. This chain's CDR3 is CASSENLRGGLGVGNQPQHF. The CDR3 DNA reads TGTGCCAGCAGTGAAAACCTGCGAGGGGGCCTGGGAGTTGGCAATCAGCCCCAGCATTTT.

Only one count was recorded for this clone. The chain links TRBV9 to TRBJ2-3, with D perhaps matching TRBD2 (6 bases). From germline, CDR1 is SGDLS and CDR2 YYNGEE. The CDR3 has 15 residues. V was trimmed by 5 bases and J by 3 bases, leaving 16 bases between them. CDR3 in amino acids: CASRSAASETDTQYF. The CDR3 DNA reads as TGTGCCAGCAGGTCTGCGGCTAGCGAGACAGATACGCAGTATTTT. Complete variable domain (other parts from reference TRBV9 and TRBJ2-3): DSGVTQTPKHLITATGQRVTLRCSPRSGDLSVYWYQQSLDQGLQFLIQYYNGEERAKGNILERFSAQQFPDLHSELNLSSLELGDSALYFCASRSAASETDTQYFGPGTRLTVL.

The rearrangement joins TRBV19 to TRBJ1-5; 8 bases agree with TRBD1. Germline CDR1 and CDR2: LNHDA and SQIVND (reference sequence). The CDR3 extends over 11 amino acids. The junction had 3 bases not matched to a gene; V was cut back by 5 bases and J by 12 bases. The CDR3 is CASSAGQGQHF. The CDR3 nucleotides are TGTGCCAGTAGTGCCGGACAGGGCCAGCATTTT. The variable domain in full, completed from reference TRBV19 and TRBJ1-5, reads DGGITQSPKYLFRKEGQNVTLSCEQNLNHDAMYWYRQDPGQGLRLIYYSQIVNDFQKGDIAEGYSVSREKKESFPLTVTSAQKNPTAFYLCASSAGQGQHFGDGTRLSIL.

The V and J genes are TRBV25-1 and TRBJ1-2; no reliable D call. The germline V gene encodes CDR1 MGHDK and CDR2 SYGVNS. The V end was cut by 2 bases, the J end by 8 bases, with 9 bases between. The CDR3 contains 12 residues. CDR3 protein: CASSETTEGYTF. Written as DNA, the CDR3 is TGTGCCAGCAGTGAAACTACGGAGGGCTACACCTTC.

The gene calls are TRBV28 and TRBJ1-1; D is unresolved. This CDR3 is 12 amino acids long. V lost 1 base and J lost 5, with 5 bases in between. CDR1 is MDHEN, CDR2 SYDVKM, per germline. The CDR3 reads CASSLLETEAFF. In DNA form, the CDR3 reads TGTGCCAGCAGTTTATTGGAGACTGAAGCTTTCTTT.

In this sample, this clone turned up a few times. The chain has TRBV6-2 or TRBV6-3 and TRBJ1-2, with D possibly TRBD1 on 6 matching bases. V shed 5 bases and J shed 10 bases, with 17 bases lying between them. Looked up from germline, CDR1 is MNHEY and CDR2 is SVGEGT. The CDR3 spans 13 residues. In DNA form, the CDR3 reads TGTGCCAGCAGTGGAGACAGGATCCGTCCCTACACCTTC. Its translation is CASSGDRIRPYTF.

The chain employs TRBV6-5 and TRBJ1-3; a weak D match, TRBD1 (5 bases). Germline CDR1 is MNHEY and CDR2 is SVGAGI. This CDR3 is 14 amino acids long. Trimming cost V 7 bases and J 3 bases, with 13 bases left between them. The CDR3 is CASTQGLGGNTIYF. The CDR3 DNA sequence: TGTGCCAGCACTCAGGGTCTCGGTGGAAACACCATATATTTT.